This entry lists 11 T cell receptor beta chains sequenced from one sample in a study of OX40 agonist ivuxolimab in advanced cancers. Assay: immunoSEQ multiplex PCR; the TCRdb copy retains only in-frame clones and omits some. The sample holds roughly 70,000 clones, more than 75% seen once. Sequenced material: CD4+ or CD8+ T cells sorted from blood, taken in a trial of the OX40 agonist ivuxolimab. These receptors all come from an adult with an advanced solid tumor such as melanoma, head and neck, liver or kidney cancer.

This sequence joins TRBV29-1 and TRBJ2-2; 8 positions match TRBD1. The CDR3 covers 14 residues. Germline trimming cut 7 bases from V and 2 bases from J; bases unmatched to any gene: 6. Germline-derived CDR1 and CDR2 are SQVTM and ANQGSEA. CDR3 bases: TGCAGCGCCCGGACAGGGCCCAACACCGGGGAGCTGTTTTTT. It translates to CSARTGPNTGELFF.

The chain has TRBV6-5 and TRBJ2-7; maybe TRBD1 (5 bases). CDR3 length: 15 residues. Deletions cut 6 bases from V and 2 bases from J, with 17 bases between. The germline gives CDR1 MNHEY, CDR2 SVGAGI. DNA for the CDR3: TGTGCCAGCAGACCGGCCCAGGGTTACACCTACGAGCAGTACTTC. This codes for CASRPAQGYTYEQYF.

The V and J genes are TRBV18 and TRBJ1-2; D is uncertain. Germline V gene lookup returns CDR1 KGHSH and CDR2 LQKENI. Trimming took 3 bases from V and 8 from J, leaving 10 bases between them. The CDR3 runs to 12 residues. In nucleotides, the CDR3 is TGTGCCAGCTCACCCCCCCTGGGAGGCTACACCTTC. Protein product: CASSPPLGGYTF.

V and J are TRBV21-1 and TRBJ2-4. TRBV21-1 is described as a pseudogene. The CDR3 loop spans 17 amino acids. The CDR3 reads CASSKKGPRLAKNIQYF. DNA of the CDR3: TGTGCCAGCAGCAAAAAGGGACCGCGCCTCGCCAAAAACATTCAGTACTTC.

The rearrangement uses TRBV5-4 and TRBJ2-2, with TRBD1 identical over 10 bases. CDR1 SGHNT and CDR2 YYREEE come from the germline V gene (reference sequence). The CDR3 length is 16 residues. J was trimmed by 5 bases and V by 0 bases; bases with no gene match: 4. The CDR3 spells CASSLAGTGVTGELFF. The CDR3 coding sequence is TGTGCCAGCAGCTTGGCCGGGACAGGGGTAACCGGGGAGCTGTTTTTT. Full variable domain (missing parts from reference TRBV5-4 and TRBJ2-2): ETGVTQSPTHLIKTRGQQVTLRCSSQSGHNTVSWYQQALGQGPQFIFQYYREEENGRGNFPPRFSGLQFPNYSSELNVNALELDDSALYLCASSLAGTGVTGELFFGEGSRLTVL.

The chain employs TRBV2 and TRBJ2-2; the D is unclear. This CDR3 is built from 13 residues. The V gene lost 6 bases and the J gene lost 8 bases, with 13 bases spanning the gap. The germline CDR1 and CDR2 sequences are SNHLY and FYNNEI. Here the CDR3 DNA reads TGTGCCAGCAGCCCCGACGGACGTGGGGAGCTGTTTTTT. Encoded protein: CASSPDGRGELFF.

The chain carries TRBV29-1 and TRBJ1-2; D is perhaps TRBD1 (6 bases). This CDR3 contains 13 residues. The germline V gene has CDR1 SQVTM and CDR2 ANQGSEA. V was trimmed by 0 bases and J by 8 bases, leaving 13 bases between them. The CDR3 sequence: CSVEERGGRGYTF. CDR3 DNA: TGCAGCGTTGAAGAACGGGGGGGCCGGGGCTACACCTTC.

The rearrangement links TRBV19 to TRBJ1-2; D not resolved. Trimming stripped 7 bases from V and 4 bases from J, with 16 bases between. The CDR3 covers 14 residues. Germline V lookup: CDR1 LNHDA, CDR2 SQIVND (reference sequence). This chain's CDR3 is CASTYSGEFYGYTF. CDR3 in DNA: TGTGCCAGTACTTACTCCGGGGAGTTCTATGGCTACACCTTC.

The chain uses TRBV1 and TRBJ1-5; TRBD1 is the table's D call and was not checked against the DNA. TRBV1 is described as a pseudogene. CDR3 length equals 19 residues. The CDR3 nucleotides read TGCACCAGCAGCCCCCGGGACAGGGGGATGTATAAGGGCAATCAGCCCCAGCATTTT. Amino acid sequence: CTSSPRDRGMYKGNQPQHF.

The chain employs TRBV5-1 and TRBJ2-1, with 10 nucleotides matching TRBD2. The J segment lost 4 bases and the V segment lost 4 bases, leaving 8 bases of the junction unmatched. The CDR3 totals 16 residues. Germline V gene sequence: CDR1 SGHRS, CDR2 YFSETQ. The CDR3 here is CASSPVAGGAYNEQFF. CDR3 bases: TGCGCCAGCAGCCCTGTAGCGGGGGGCGCTTACAATGAGCAGTTCTTC.

The chain couples TRBV15 to TRBJ1-2, with 9 bases aligning to TRBD1. This CDR3 has 15 amino acids. The ends lost 2 bases at V and 8 bases at J; junction bases unmatched: 9. The germline V gene encodes CDR1 LNHNV and CDR2 YYDKDF (reference sequence). As DNA, the CDR3 is TGTGCCACCAGCAGATCCTCCGGGACAGGGTGGGGCTACACCTTC. Protein: CATSRSSGTGWGYTF.